The source of this T cell receptor (beta chain) is a study of blood T cell repertoires in COVID-19. As originally analysed: Estimated nucleated cell counts came from reference gene primer amplification. Measured with immunoSEQ multiplex PCR; TCRdb has only the in-frame clones, and not every one. V and J calls and clone size are as listed in that table; D and trimming were resolved from the DNA. This table holds 250,000 to 400,000 clones, roughly 87% found once. This CDR3 has 17 amino acids. V dropped 0 bases and J dropped 0 bases, with 15 bases sitting between them. Per the germline V gene, CDR1 is SGHRS and CDR2 is YFSETQ.

The clonotype was recovered from a man aged 45-60 years with active or convalescent COVID-19. The genes are TRBV5-1 and TRBJ1-1; D remains unclear. The sample taken for sequencing was peripheral blood. The CDR3 nucleotides read TGCGCCAGCAGCTTGGGTCAGTGGCTCCGCATGAACACTGAAGCTTTCTTT. As protein: CASSLGQWLRMNTEAFF.